This T cell receptor (beta chain) derives from a study of PD-1 blockade in classical Hodgkin lymphoma. The study's findings and limits: CD4+ TCR diversity, unlike CD8+, rose significantly by C4D1.

Points on this clone: Its cognate antigen is unknown.

Every one of the patients relapsed after autologous stem cell transplantation (brentuximab vedotin exposure was variable). CDR3 size: 14 residues. Germline values: CDR1 SGHRS, CDR2 YFSETQ. Trimming removed 1 base at V and 6 bases at J, with 12 bases between. The repertoire was sequenced with immunoSEQ multiplex PCR; TCRdb's copy has only in-frame clones and lacks some. The sample lists around 91,000 clones, 75% to 85% occurring once. The chain joins TRBV5-1 to TRBJ2-3; tentative D call: TRBD1 (6 bases). The sequenced sample was peripheral blood mononuclear cells (PBMCs), obtained before the second cycle of nivolumab. This sequence originates from a human donor with classical Hodgkin lymphoma. The CDR3 sequence is CASSLTRGRDTQYF. In nucleotides, the CDR3 is TGCGCCAGCAGCTTGACCAGGGGTCGGGATACGCAGTATTTT.